These 6 T cell receptor beta chains were sequenced from one sample in a study of cytomegalovirus exposure and HLA in healthy donors. The primer mix had 60 Vbeta and 13 Jbeta primers. TCRdb's copy holds only in-frame clones and misses some; the assay was immunoSEQ multiplex PCR. The repertoire holds fewer than 300,000 clones, with approximately 80% as singletons. The material sequenced was PBMCs. These receptors came from a girl aged 2-10 years in good health and CMV-seronegative.

This chain joins TRBV2 and TRBJ2-3, with 11 bases fitting TRBD2. J was trimmed by 3 bases and V by 0 bases; bases with no gene match: 5. Looked up from germline, CDR1 is SNHLY and CDR2 is FYNNEI. This CDR3 has 17 amino acids. The CDR3, as DNA: TGTGCCAGCAGTGAAGCGTGGGGACTAGCGGCTACAGATACGCAGTATTTT. Amino acids: CASSEAWGLAATDTQYF.

The chain links TRBV25-1 to TRBJ2-1; D call uncertain. CDR3 size: 15 residues. In germline, CDR1 is MGHDK, CDR2 SYGVNS. The V gene lost 6 bases and the J gene lost 5 bases, with 17 bases spanning the gap. The CDR3: CASSDRLRPNNEQFF. Written as DNA, the CDR3 is TGTGCCAGCAGCGACCGACTTCGCCCAAACAATGAGCAGTTCTTC.

The chain links TRBV28 to TRBJ2-1, with 7 bases that match TRBD2. CDR1 and CDR2 (germline): MDHEN, SYDVKM. After removal of 6 bases from V and 9 bases from J, the junction contained 8 bases not matched to a gene. The CDR3 spans 13 residues. CDR3 sequence reads: CASRSSGAGEQFF. The CDR3 coding sequence is TGTGCCAGCAGGTCAAGCGGGGCGGGTGAGCAGTTCTTC.

The CDR3 bases are TGTGCCAGCAGTTACACTAGCGGGGTCCCAGATACGCAGTATTTT. As protein: CASSYTSGVPDTQYF. J is TRBJ2-3 and V is TRBV6-5; 10 nucleotides agree with TRBD2. In germline, CDR1 is MNHEY, CDR2 SVGAGI. The CDR3 has 15 amino acids. J was trimmed by 4 bases and V by 2 bases; bases with no gene match: 3.

This clone has more than one count but fewer than ten. The rearrangement joins TRBV7-9 to TRBJ2-2; weak D call: TRBD2 (5 bases). Trimming cost V 6 bases and J 5 bases, with 13 bases left between them. The CDR3 has 14 amino acids. The V gene's germline CDR1 is SEHNR and CDR2 FQNEAQ (reference sequence). CDR3 nucleotides: TGTGCCAGCAGTACTGAGTGGAGGACCGGGGAGCTGTTTTTT. Protein product: CASSTEWRTGELFF.

The rearrangement joins TRBV5-8 to TRBJ1-1; no firm D call. The germline gives CDR1 SGHTS, CDR2 YDEGEE. V was shortened by 0 bases and J by 7 bases, with 13 bases between the two germline ends. There are 14 residues in the CDR3. As DNA, the CDR3 is TGTGCCAGCAGCTTGGTCCCCGGGGTTGGTGAAGCTTTCTTT. Translated, it gives CASSLVPGVGEAFF.